The T cell receptor beta chain under discussion was sequenced for a study of PD-1 blockade in classical Hodgkin lymphoma. There are a few counts of this clone. Every patient experienced relapse after autologous stem cell transplantation, and brentuximab vedotin exposure varied. Magnetic negative selection of thawed PBMCs was the method by which CD4+ T cells were purified. Profiled with immunoSEQ multiplex PCR; TCRdb holds only in-frame clones, not every one. The table records around 12,000 clones, 85% to 90% of them present only once. V was pared by 6 bases and J by 5 bases, with 14 bases between. CDR1 SGHAT and CDR2 FQNNGV come from the germline V gene. This CDR3 contains 15 residues.

The chain uses TRBV11-2 and TRBJ1-6, with D possibly matching TRBD1 (6 bases). This sequence was found in a human donor with classical Hodgkin lymphoma. This specimen was CD4+ T cells from blood, taken at baseline. CDR3 nucleotides: TGTGCCAGCAGACAGGGAAGGGGGAATAATTCACCCCTCCACTTT. This translates into CASRQGRGNNSPLHF. Looking up the rest from reference TRBV11-2 and TRBJ1-6 gives the full variable domain: EAGVAQSPRYKIIEKRQSVAFWCNPISGHATLYWYQQILGQGPKLLIQFQNNGVVDDSQLPKDRFSAERLKGVDSTLKIQPAKLEDSAVYLCASRQGRGNNSPLHFGNGTRLTVT.